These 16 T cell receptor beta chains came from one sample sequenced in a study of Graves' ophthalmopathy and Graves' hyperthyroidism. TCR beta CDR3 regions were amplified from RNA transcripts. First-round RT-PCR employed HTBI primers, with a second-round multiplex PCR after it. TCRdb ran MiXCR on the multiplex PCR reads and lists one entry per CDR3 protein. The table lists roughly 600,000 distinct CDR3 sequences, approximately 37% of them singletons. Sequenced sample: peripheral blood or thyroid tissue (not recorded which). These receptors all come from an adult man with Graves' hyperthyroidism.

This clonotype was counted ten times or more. This CDR3 is CATSENTGELFF. For the CDR3, the DNA is TGTGCCACCAGTGAGAACACCGGGGAGCTGTTTTTT. V and J are TRBV24-1 and TRBJ2-2; no reliable D call. This CDR3 has 12 residues. Looked up from germline, CDR1 is KGHDR and CDR2 is SFDVKD. V was pared by 4 bases and J by 1 base, with 0 bases between.

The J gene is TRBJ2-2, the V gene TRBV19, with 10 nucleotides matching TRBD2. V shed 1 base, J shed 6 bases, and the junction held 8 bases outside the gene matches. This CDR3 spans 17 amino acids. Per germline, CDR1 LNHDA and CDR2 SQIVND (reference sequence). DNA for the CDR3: TGTGCCAGTAGTATAGGTGGGGAACTAGCGGGACCCGGGGAGCTGTTTTTT. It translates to CASSIGGELAGPGELFF.

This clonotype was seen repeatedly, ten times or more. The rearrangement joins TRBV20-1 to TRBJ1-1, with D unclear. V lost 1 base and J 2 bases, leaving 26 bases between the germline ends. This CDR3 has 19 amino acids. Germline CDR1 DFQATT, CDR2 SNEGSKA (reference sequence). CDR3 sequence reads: CSARGTVYGSHQVNTEAFF. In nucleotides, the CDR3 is TGCAGTGCTAGAGGCACCGTGTATGGTTCCCATCAGGTAAACACTGAAGCTTTCTTT.

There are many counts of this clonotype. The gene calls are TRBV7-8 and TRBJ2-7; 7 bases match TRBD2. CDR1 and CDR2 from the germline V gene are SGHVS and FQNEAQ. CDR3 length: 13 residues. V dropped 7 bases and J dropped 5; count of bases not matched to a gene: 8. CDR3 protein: CASTFFGLDEQYF. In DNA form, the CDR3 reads TGTGCCAGCACCTTCTTCGGACTAGACGAGCAGTACTTC.

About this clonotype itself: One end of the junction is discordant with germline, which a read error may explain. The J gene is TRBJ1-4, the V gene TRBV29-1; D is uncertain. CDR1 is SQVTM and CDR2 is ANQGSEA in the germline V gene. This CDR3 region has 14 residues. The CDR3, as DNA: TGTGCCTGGAGTTCGAACGGCCTTAATGAAAAACTGTTTTTT. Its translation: CAWSSNGLNEKLFF.

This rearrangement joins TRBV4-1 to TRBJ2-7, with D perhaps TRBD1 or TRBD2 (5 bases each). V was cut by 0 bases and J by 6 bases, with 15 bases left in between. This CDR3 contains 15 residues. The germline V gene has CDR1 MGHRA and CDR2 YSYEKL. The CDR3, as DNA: TGCGCCAGCAGCCAAGATCTGGTGGGGGTTCGCGAGCAGTACTTC. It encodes CASSQDLVGVREQYF.

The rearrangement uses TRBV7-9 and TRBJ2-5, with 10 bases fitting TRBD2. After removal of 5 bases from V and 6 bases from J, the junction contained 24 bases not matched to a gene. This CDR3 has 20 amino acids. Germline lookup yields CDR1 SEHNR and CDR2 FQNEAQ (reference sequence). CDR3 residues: CASSQKFLKESGGAEKTQYF. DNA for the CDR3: TGTGCCAGCAGCCAGAAATTCCTTAAAGAGAGCGGGGGGGCAGAGAAGACCCAGTACTTC. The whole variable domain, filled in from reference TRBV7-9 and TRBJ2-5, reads DTGVSQNPRHKITKRGQNVTFRCDPISEHNRLYWYRQTLGQGPEFLTYFQNEAQLEKSRLLSDRFSAERPKGSFSTLEIQRTEQGDSAMYLCASSQKFLKESGGAEKTQYFGPGTRLLVL.

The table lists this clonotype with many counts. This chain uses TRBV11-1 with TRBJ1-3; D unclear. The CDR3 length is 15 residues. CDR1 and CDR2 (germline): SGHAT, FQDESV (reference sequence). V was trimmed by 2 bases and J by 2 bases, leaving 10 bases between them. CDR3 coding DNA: TGTGCCAGCAGCTTAACGAGATCTACTGGAAACACCATATATTTT. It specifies CASSLTRSTGNTIYF.

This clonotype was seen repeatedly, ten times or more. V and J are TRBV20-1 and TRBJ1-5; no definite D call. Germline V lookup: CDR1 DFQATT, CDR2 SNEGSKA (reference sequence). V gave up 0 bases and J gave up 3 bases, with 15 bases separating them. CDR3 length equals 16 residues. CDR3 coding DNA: TGCAGTGCTAGAGATAACAGCCTGAAACACAATCAGCCCCAGCATTTT. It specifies CSARDNSLKHNQPQHF.

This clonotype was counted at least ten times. CDR3 DNA: TGTGCCAGCAGCCAAGCCCTTACCGGGATCCTCCACTTT. This sequence encodes CASSQALTGILHF. The chain employs TRBV3-1 and TRBJ1-6; the D is unclear. Looked up from germline, CDR1 is LGHDT and CDR2 is YNNKEL (reference sequence). The CDR3 extends over 13 amino acids. V dropped 1 base and J dropped 15 bases, with 13 bases sitting between them. Filled out from reference TRBV3-1 and TRBJ1-6, the complete variable domain reads DTAVSQTPKYLVTQMGNDKSIKCEQNLGHDTMYWYKQDSKKFLKIMFSYNNKELIINETVPNRFSPKSPDKAHLNLHINSLELGDSAVYFCASSQALTGILHFGNGTRLTVT.

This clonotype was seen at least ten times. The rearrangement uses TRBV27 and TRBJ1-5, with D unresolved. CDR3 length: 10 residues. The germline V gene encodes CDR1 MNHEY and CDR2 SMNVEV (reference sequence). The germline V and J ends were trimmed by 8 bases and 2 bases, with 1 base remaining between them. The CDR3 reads CASGNQPQHF. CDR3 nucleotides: TGTGCCAGCGGCAATCAGCCCCAGCATTTT.

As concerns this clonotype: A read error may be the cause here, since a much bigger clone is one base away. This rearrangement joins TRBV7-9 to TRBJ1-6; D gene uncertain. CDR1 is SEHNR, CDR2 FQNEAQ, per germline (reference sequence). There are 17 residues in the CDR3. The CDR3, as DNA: TGCGCCGGCAGCTTGGACCGGGTTGCTGCCTATAATTCACCCCTCCACTTT. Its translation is CAGSLDRVAAYNSPLHF.

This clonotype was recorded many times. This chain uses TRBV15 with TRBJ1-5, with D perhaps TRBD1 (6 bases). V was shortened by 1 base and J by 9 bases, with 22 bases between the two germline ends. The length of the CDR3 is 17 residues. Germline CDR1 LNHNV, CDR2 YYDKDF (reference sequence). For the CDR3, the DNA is TGTGCCACCAGCAGAGTGGGGGAAGACAGGCACCGTTCGCCCCAGCATTTT. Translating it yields CATSRVGEDRHRSPQHF.

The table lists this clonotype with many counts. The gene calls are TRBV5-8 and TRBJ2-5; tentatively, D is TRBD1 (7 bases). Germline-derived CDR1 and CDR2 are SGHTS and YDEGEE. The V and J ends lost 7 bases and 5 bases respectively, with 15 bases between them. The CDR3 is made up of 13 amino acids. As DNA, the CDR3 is TGTGCCAGCCAGAAGGGGGCGGGGGAGACCCAGTACTTC. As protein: CASQKGAGETQYF.

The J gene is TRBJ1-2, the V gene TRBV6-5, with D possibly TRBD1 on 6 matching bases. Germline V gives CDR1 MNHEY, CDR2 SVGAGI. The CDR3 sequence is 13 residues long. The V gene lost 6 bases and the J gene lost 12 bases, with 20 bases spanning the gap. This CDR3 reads CASSPPLGARDTF. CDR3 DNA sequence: TGTGCCAGCAGCCCACCCCTGGGGGCGCGGGACACCTTC.

This CDR3 reads CASRPIAGTVSSEAFF. The CDR3 coding sequence is TGTGCCAGTAGGCCGATCGCCGGGACAGTCAGTTCTGAAGCTTTCTTT. The chain recombines TRBV19 with TRBJ1-1; 7 bases are a match to TRBD1. Trimming cost V 6 bases and J 6 bases; bases outside gene matches: 16. There are 16 residues in the CDR3. Looked up from germline, CDR1 is LNHDA and CDR2 is SQIVND (reference sequence).